The clone carrying this T cell receptor (beta chain) came up once. The germline CDR1 and CDR2 sequences are SGDLS and YYNGEE. CDR3 length equals 15 residues. V was cut by 3 bases and J by 4 bases, with 16 bases left in between. These data come from a study of blood T cell repertoires in COVID-19. Background on the study: Specimens from acute and convalescent COVID-19 originated in the United States, Italy and Spain. T cells, B-cell-depleted T cells, or PBMCs supplied cDNA or gDNA.

Per the original data handling: Estimates of nucleated cell counts were drawn from the amplification of reference gene primers. Sequencing used immunoSEQ multiplex PCR; TCRdb keeps in-frame clones, though not all of them. V and J calls plus clone size are reproduced from that table; the DNA served to infer D and trimming. The sample records 120,000 or so clones, roughly 90% being singletons. The chain couples TRBV9 to TRBJ1-2, with TRBD1 as a possible D gene (6 bases). Sequencing was performed on peripheral blood. This clonotype originated in a man aged 45-60 years with active COVID-19. The chain's CDR3 is CASSALQGSSYGYTF. CDR3 coding DNA: TGTGCCAGCAGCGCACTACAGGGATCCTCCTATGGCTACACCTTC. Using reference TRBV9 and TRBJ1-2 for the parts outside the CDR3, the full variable domain is DSGVTQTPKHLITATGQRVTLRCSPRSGDLSVYWYQQSLDQGLQFLIQYYNGEERAKGNILERFSAQQFPDLHSELNLSSLELGDSALYFCASSALQGSSYGYTFGSGTRLTVV.